This T cell receptor (beta chain) was profiled in a study of blood T cell repertoires in COVID-19. Study-level background: Researchers got acute and convalescent COVID-19 samples from the United States, Italy and Spain.

Under the authors' procedure: Researchers report that nucleated cell counts were estimated from reference gene primer amplification. Sequencing used immunoSEQ multiplex PCR; TCRdb keeps in-frame clones, though not all of them. V, J and clone size reflect that table, while D and trimming were determined from the DNA. The sample includes some 100,000 clones, approximately 88% of them seen just once. Sequences were obtained from peripheral blood. The sequence derives from a woman between 65 and 79 years old with acute or convalescent COVID-19.

CDR3 DNA: TGCGCCAGCAGCCAAGCCCCCAAGGGAGGGAGCGGTGAAAAACTGTTTTTT. Translation: CASSQAPKGGSGEKLFF. The chain links TRBV4-1 to TRBJ1-4, with no clear D. CDR3 size: 17 residues. Per the germline V gene, CDR1 is MGHRA and CDR2 is YSYEKL. Trimming stripped 1 base from V and 7 bases from J, with 19 bases between.